A single sample gave rise to the 25 T cell receptor beta chains below, sequenced in a study of T cell repertoires in MIS-A myocarditis. Only in-frame clones appear in the TCRdb table, and some are missing; sequencing was by immunoSEQ multiplex PCR. The sample yields about 11,000 clones, 65% to 90% seen once. Sequencing was done on a sample of right ventricle heart tissue obtained at autopsy. These receptors all come from a man younger than 35 with fulminant myocarditis from multisystem inflammatory syndrome in adults (MIS-A) after COVID-19.

The rearrangement links TRBV2 to TRBJ1-1; D not certain. The germline V and J ends were trimmed by 3 bases and 4 bases, with 9 bases remaining between them. The CDR3 is 13 residues long. The germline V gene has CDR1 SNHLY and CDR2 FYNNEI. CDR3 protein: CASSDRFSTEAFF. The DNA for the CDR3 is TGTGCCAGCAGTGACCGGTTTTCCACTGAAGCTTTCTTT.

A single count supports this clone. The chain employs TRBV25-1 and TRBJ2-2; no definite D call. Germline V lookup: CDR1 MGHDK, CDR2 SYGVNS. CDR3 length: 14 residues. The V end was cut by 4 bases, the J end by 5 bases, with 11 bases between. CDR3 loop: CASSATLGTGELFF. The DNA of the CDR3 is TGTGCCAGCAGTGCGACGCTTGGGACCGGGGAGCTGTTTTTT.

About this clone: Compared with germline, one end of the junction differs, possibly owing to a read error. The gene calls are TRBV7-7 and TRBJ2-4; 10 positions match TRBD2. Germline V CDR1 and CDR2: SSHAT, FNYEAQ (reference sequence). This CDR3 is 18 amino acids long. CDR3 DNA sequence: TGTGCTAGCAGCTTAGTATTCCCGGGACTAGCGATAAAAAACATTCAGTACTTC. Translated, it gives CASSLVFPGLAIKNIQYF.

V is TRBV2 and J is TRBJ2-7, with 7 bases identical to TRBD1. Germline lookup yields CDR1 SNHLY and CDR2 FYNNEI. V trimming: 7 bases; J trimming: 0 bases; junction bases outside the gene matches: 6. CDR3 length: 14 amino acids. The CDR3, as DNA: TGTGCCAGCAAACAGGGGTCCTTCTCCTACGAGCAGTACTTC. This codes for CASKQGSFSYEQYF.

This chain links TRBV15 with TRBJ2-7, with D perhaps matching TRBD2 (5 bases). The CDR3 is 14 amino acids. Germline CDR1 and CDR2: LNHNV and YYDKDF (reference sequence). Trimming took off 1 base at V and 5 bases at J, with 12 bases between the two ends. CDR3 amino acids: CATSRGHEGHEQYF. In DNA form, the CDR3 reads TGTGCCACCAGCAGAGGACATGAGGGCCACGAGCAGTACTTC.

This clone was seen a handful of times. CDR3 amino acids: CASSSGTFFSYNSPLHF. The CDR3 region has the DNA TGTGCCAGCAGTTCCGGGACCTTTTTCTCCTATAATTCACCCCTCCACTTT. J is TRBJ1-6 and V is TRBV27; D is perhaps TRBD1 (5 bases). This CDR3 contains 17 residues. Trimming removed 4 bases at V and 0 bases at J, with 13 bases between. Germline V gene sequence: CDR1 MNHEY, CDR2 SMNVEV (reference sequence).

The genes are TRBV9 and TRBJ2-3; 14 positions match TRBD2. The CDR3 is made up of 16 amino acids. J gave up 7 bases and V 3 bases, and 7 bases lay outside the gene matches. Germline V gene sequence: CDR1 SGDLS, CDR2 YYNGEE. CDR3 sequence (DNA): TGTGCCAGCAGCGCTTCTGGACTAGCGGGGGGAAATACGCAGTATTTT. It specifies CASSASGLAGGNTQYF.

This sequence joins TRBV18 and TRBJ2-1; 7 nucleotides line up with TRBD1. Germline-derived CDR1 and CDR2 are KGHSH and LQKENI. With V trimmed by 3 bases and J by 7 bases, 6 bases remained unmatched. The CDR3 totals 14 residues. CDR3 sequence reads: CASSPGQQINEQFF. The CDR3, as DNA: TGTGCCAGCTCACCGGGACAGCAAATTAATGAGCAGTTCTTC.

The rearrangement uses TRBV4-3 and TRBJ2-7; D is perhaps TRBD1 (6 bases). Germline assignment: CDR1 LGHNA and CDR2 YSLEER. V lost 1 base to trimming and J lost 4 bases, with 20 bases between them. This CDR3 is 17 amino acids long. Here the CDR3 DNA reads TGCGCCAGCAGCCAAGCCCGTTACCGGGACACATCTTACGAGCAGTACTTC. This translates into CASSQARYRDTSYEQYF.

This rearrangement joins TRBV16 to TRBJ1-6; 8 bases agree with TRBD1. CDR1 and CDR2 from the germline V gene are KGHSY and FQNENV. This CDR3 is built from 14 residues. V trimming: 3 bases; J trimming: 10 bases; junction bases outside the gene matches: 5. The DNA of the CDR3 is TGTGCCAGCAGCCACGGACAGGGTGGATCACCCCTCCACTTT. Protein product: CASSHGQGGSPLHF. The full variable domain, rest sourced from reference TRBV16 and TRBJ1-6, is GEEVAQTPKHLVRGEGQKAKLYCAPIKGHSYVFWYQQVLKNEFKFLISFQNENVFDETGMPKERFSAKCLPNSPCSLEIQATKLEDSAVYFCASSHGQGGSPLHFGNGTRLTVT.

J is TRBJ1-2 and V is TRBV2; D ambiguous. Trimming left V 5 bases short and J 8 bases short, with 18 bases between. The germline gives CDR1 SNHLY, CDR2 FYNNEI. The CDR3 extends over 14 amino acids. CDR3: CASSKSLASVGYTF. CDR3 nucleotide sequence: TGTGCCAGCAGTAAATCCTTGGCATCCGTCGGCTACACCTTC.

This clone came up once. The rearrangement joins TRBV11-2 to TRBJ2-7; D gene unclear. Trimming cost V 1 base and J 7 bases, with 5 bases left between them. Germline values: CDR1 SGHAT, CDR2 FQNNGV. The CDR3 runs 11 residues. This CDR3 reads CASSLVGEQYF. CDR3 DNA: TGTGCCAGCAGCTTAGTCGGGGAGCAGTACTTC.

CDR3 loop: CASSASGTGTYEQYF. CDR3 coding DNA: TGTGCCAGTAGTGCGTCCGGGACAGGTACCTACGAGCAGTACTTC. The rearrangement uses TRBV19 and TRBJ2-7; 8 bases are a match to TRBD1. Per germline, CDR1 LNHDA and CDR2 SQIVND (reference sequence). V lost 5 bases and J lost 2; bases outside the gene matches: 8. This CDR3 contains 15 residues.

The chain links TRBV7-2 to TRBJ2-2; the D is unclear. V shed 5 bases and J shed 0 bases, with 10 bases lying between them. Germline V gene sequence: CDR1 SGHTA, CDR2 FQGNSA. The CDR3 is made up of 15 amino acids. The CDR3 here is CASSPSTTNTGELFF. CDR3 bases: TGTGCCAGCAGCCCCAGCACTACGAACACCGGGGAGCTGTTTTTT.

The rearrangement joins TRBV9 to TRBJ1-2; unclear D gene. V was cut by 4 bases and J by 0 bases, with 16 bases left in between. Germline assignment: CDR1 SGDLS and CDR2 YYNGEE. The CDR3 loop spans 16 amino acids. In DNA, the CDR3 is TGTGCCAGCAGCTCAGAGCCCAGACGGGCTAACTATGGCTACACCTTC. Its translation is CASSSEPRRANYGYTF.

This chain connects TRBV7-2 to TRBJ2-1; 7 bases match TRBD1. This CDR3 is built from 16 residues. The J segment lost 4 bases and the V segment lost 1 base, leaving 7 bases of the junction unmatched. Germline V CDR1 and CDR2: SGHTA, FQGNSA. The CDR3 loop reads CASSLVPGQLYNEQFF. DNA for the CDR3: TGTGCCAGCAGCTTAGTCCCGGGACAGTTATACAATGAGCAGTTCTTC.

The chain uses TRBV4-3 and TRBJ1-1; the match to TRBD1 covers 8 bases. V lost 4 bases and J lost 6; bases outside the gene matches: 10. CDR3 length: 15 amino acids. Germline V gives CDR1 LGHNA, CDR2 YSLEER. The CDR3 nucleotides read TGCGCCAGCAGCCGCAGACAGGGGAGGGTCGCTGAAGCTTTCTTT. It encodes CASSRRQGRVAEAFF.

This chain uses TRBV5-1 with TRBJ2-2; 11 positions agree with TRBD2. The CDR3 is 18 amino acids. The V gene end was trimmed by 5 bases and the J gene end by 4 bases; junction bases not matched to a gene: 13. Germline V gives CDR1 SGHRS, CDR2 YFSETQ. In DNA, the CDR3 is TGCGCCAGCAGACCCTTAGCGGGAGGGCCCCGCGGCACCGGGGAGCTGTTTTTT. Translating gives CASRPLAGGPRGTGELFF.

The V gene is TRBV6-2 or TRBV6-3, the J gene TRBJ1-1, with D unresolved. Germline V gives CDR1 MNHEY, CDR2 SVGEGT. The germline V and J ends were trimmed by 2 bases and 3 bases, with 7 bases remaining between them. This CDR3 has 13 residues. In nucleotides, the CDR3 is TGTGCCAGCAGTTACAGGGAAGACACTGAAGCTTTCTTT. Amino acid sequence: CASSYREDTEAFF.

The chain carries TRBV5-1 and TRBJ2-3; TRBD2 might be the D (6 bases). This CDR3 is 22 amino acids long. Trimming took off 1 base at V and 6 bases at J, with 36 bases between the two ends. Germline V gene sequence: CDR1 SGHRS, CDR2 YFSETQ. CDR3 sequence: CASSLRSVTAQRSRSGRDTQYF. CDR3 nucleotide sequence: TGCGCCAGCAGCTTGCGAAGTGTTACGGCTCAGAGATCCCGCTCAGGGAGGGATACGCAGTATTTT.

This clone has only one observation. The J gene is TRBJ2-5, the V gene TRBV28; D is perhaps TRBD1 (6 bases). The length of the CDR3 is 13 residues. CDR1 and CDR2 from the germline V gene are MDHEN and SYDVKM. V was trimmed by 6 bases and J by 5 bases, leaving 13 bases between them. The CDR3 loop reads CASRYRVTETQYF. In DNA form, the CDR3 reads TGTGCCAGCAGATACAGGGTGACGGAGACCCAGTACTTC.

The chain combines TRBV7-2 with TRBJ1-1; the match to TRBD1 covers 9 bases. From germline, CDR1 is SGHTA and CDR2 FQGNSA. J gave up 4 bases and V 5 bases, and 5 bases lay outside the gene matches. The CDR3 spans 14 residues. CDR3 loop: CASSGQGPGTEAFF. The CDR3 region has the DNA TGTGCCAGCAGCGGACAGGGGCCTGGCACTGAAGCTTTCTTT. Looking up the rest from reference TRBV7-2 and TRBJ1-1 gives the full variable domain: GAGVSQSPSNKVTEKGKDVELRCDPISGHTALYWYRQSLGQGLEFLIYFQGNSAPDKSGLPSDRFSAERTGGSVSTLTIQRTQQEDSAVYLCASSGQGPGTEAFFGQGTRLTVV.

This clone has more than one count but fewer than ten. The rearrangement uses TRBV4-1 and TRBJ2-2; 7 bases align to TRBD2. The germline CDR1 and CDR2 sequences are MGHRA and YSYEKL. V shed 4 bases, J shed 5 bases, and the junction held 10 bases outside the gene matches. The CDR3 runs to 16 residues. The CDR3 DNA follows: TGCGCCAGCAGCCGAGAGGGACTATCGAGTACCGGGGAGCTGTTTTTT. Its protein is CASSREGLSSTGELFF.

The J gene is TRBJ2-7, the V gene TRBV10-3; 10 positions match TRBD1. The length of the CDR3 is 17 residues. CDR1 and CDR2 from the germline V gene are ENHRY and SYGVKD. Germline trimming cut 0 bases from V and 1 base from J; bases unmatched to any gene: 6. Here the CDR3 DNA reads TGTGCCATCAGTGAGTCGATTGGGACAGGGGTATCCTACGAGCAGTACTTC. Its translation is CAISESIGTGVSYEQYF.

The CDR3 region is CASSFPGWTEAFF. DNA for the CDR3: TGTGCCAGCAGCTTTCCCGGGTGGACTGAAGCTTTCTTT. The gene calls are TRBV7-9 and TRBJ1-1; D unresolved. The CDR3 sequence is 13 residues long. Germline V CDR1 and CDR2: SEHNR, FQNEAQ (reference sequence). V gave up 3 bases and J gave up 5 bases, with 10 bases separating them.